This T cell receptor beta chain was sequenced during a study of T cells after yellow fever vaccination. There are 14 residues in the CDR3. V was trimmed by 0 bases and J by 1 base, leaving 7 bases between them. Germline CDR1 and CDR2: MNHEY and SVGEGT. Whole-study findings and limits: Any FACS-sorted repertoire could hold abundant clonotypes that contaminate it from the bulk population.

TCRdb re-called the 5' RACE reads through MiXCR, storing one row per CDR3 protein. The sample lists about 120,000 distinct CDR3 sequences, 13% to 15% occurring once. A note on this clonotype: The antigen is not known.

The source of this sequence is a man younger than 35 who received the YFV17D yellow fever vaccine. Material: CD8+ T cells sorted from PBMCs, obtained 5 days after the yellow fever booster vaccination. This chain uses TRBV6-2 or TRBV6-3 with TRBJ2-7; D uncertain. CDR3 sequence reads: CASSYSGQSYEQYV. For the CDR3, the DNA is TGTGCCAGCAGTTACTCTGGCCAGTCCTACGAGCAGTACGTC.